The text below deals with one T cell receptor (beta chain). At one of its ends the junction is not consistent with the germline gene, which may arise from a read error. The data were taken from a study of tumor-infiltrating lymphocytes in primary liver carcinoma. Germline V gene lookup returns CDR1 SQVTM and CDR2 ANQGSEA. CDR3 length: 16 residues. Scientists recovered RNA and DNA together from approximately 20-30 mg of unsorted bulk tissue. From approximately 500 ng total RNA, TCR beta cDNA was generated with a primer in the constant region. Three nested multiplex PCR rounds, a slightly modified ARM-PCR method, built the TCR beta libraries. The two initial PCR rounds, about 9 cycles each, used TRBV1-TRBV30 forward and C-beta reverse primers. TCRdb processed the multiplex PCR reads anew with MiXCR; each CDR3 protein has one entry. The sample has some 190,000 distinct CDR3 sequences; approximately 80% are singletons.

Sequencing input: tumor tissue from primary liver carcinoma. The rearrangement uses TRBV29-1 and TRBJ2-1, with D hard to call. This sequence was found in a man aged 35 to 55 with primary liver carcinoma and hepatitis B virus infection. Written as DNA, the CDR3 is TGCAGCGTTGATCTTCTGGACGCCAGCTACTTCAATGAGCAGATCTTC. Protein: CSVDLLDASYFNEQIF.